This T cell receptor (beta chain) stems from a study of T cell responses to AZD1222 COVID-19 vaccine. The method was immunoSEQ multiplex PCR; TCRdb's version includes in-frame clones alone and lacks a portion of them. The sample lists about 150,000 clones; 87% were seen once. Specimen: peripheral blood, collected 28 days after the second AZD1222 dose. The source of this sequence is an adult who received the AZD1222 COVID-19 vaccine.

The DNA for the CDR3 is TGCGCCAGCAGCCAAGTTGTTGGACGGCTGAACACTGAAGCTTTCTTT. Translating it yields CASSQVVGRLNTEAFF. The chain recombines TRBV4-1 with TRBJ1-1; D remains ambiguous. V lost 1 base and J 0 bases, leaving 12 bases between the germline ends. The CDR3 totals 16 residues. Germline CDR1 and CDR2: MGHRA and YSYEKL.